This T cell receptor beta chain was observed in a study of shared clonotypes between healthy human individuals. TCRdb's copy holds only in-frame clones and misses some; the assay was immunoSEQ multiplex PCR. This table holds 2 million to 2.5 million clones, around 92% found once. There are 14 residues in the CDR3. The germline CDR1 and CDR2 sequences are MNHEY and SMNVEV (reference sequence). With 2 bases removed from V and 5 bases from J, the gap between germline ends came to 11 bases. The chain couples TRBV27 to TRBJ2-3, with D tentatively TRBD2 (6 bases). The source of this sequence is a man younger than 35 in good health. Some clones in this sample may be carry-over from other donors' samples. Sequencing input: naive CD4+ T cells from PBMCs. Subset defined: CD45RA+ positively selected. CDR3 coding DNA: TGTGCCAGCAGTTTAAACGGGAGAAAAGATACGCAGTATTTT. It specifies CASSLNGRKDTQYF.